This is a list of T cell receptor beta chains from one sample in a study of human T cells and chemical hapten exposure. TCRdb reanalysed the RACE reads using MiXCR and keeps one entry per CDR3 protein. The data show some 360,000 distinct CDR3 sequences, more than 4.5% seen once. The sequencing here drew on whole blood, taken in connection with sensitization to the hapten diphenylcyclopropenone (DPC). These receptors all come from a woman aged 50 to 60 with alopecia areata. Some clones in this sample may be carry-over from other donors' samples. Both conserved end residues are part of each CDR3. A D gene is named only where the DNA matches it firmly. The size entry is marked missing in some rows and otherwise reads once, few, many or a size class.

-	many	TRBJ2-1	TRBV14	TGTGCCAGCAGCCAAGTATCGACTTTCCAGTTCTTC	CASSQVSTFQFF
-	-	TRBJ1-1	TRBV3-1	TGTGCCAGCAGCCAAACACAGGGTGATGCTTTCTTT	CASSQTQGDAFF
-	many	TRBJ2-1	TRBV28	TGTGCCAGCAGTCCCACAGACCAGGGAGTCGGTGAGCAGTTCTTC	CASSPTDQGVGEQFF
TRBD2	few	TRBJ2-7	TRBV6-2/TRBV6-3	TGTGCCAGAGGGACTAGCGGGAGGAACGAGCAGTACTTC	CARGTSGRNEQYF
TRBD1	-	TRBJ1-1	TRBV12-5	TGTGCTAGTGGTTTGGGACAGGGGGCAACTGAAGCTTTCTTT	CASGLGQGATEAFF
TRBD1	many	TRBJ2-1	TRBV6-2/TRBV6-3	TGTGCCAGCATTTTTGACAGGGGAGTGGATGAGCAGTTCTTC	CASIFDRGVDEQFF
TRBD1	few	TRBJ2-2	TRBV27	TGTGCCAGCAGTCAACAGGGGTTCGGGGAGCTGTTTTTT	CASSQQGFGELFF
-	few	TRBJ1-5	TRBV27	TGTGCCAGCAGTTTATTAGGGTCGGATAGCAATCAGCCCCAGCATTTT	CASSLLGSDSNQPQHF
-	few	TRBJ2-3	TRBV28	TGTGCCAGCAGTTTAAGAGGGTTGAGCACAGATACGCAGTATTTT	CASSLRGLSTDTQYF
-	many	TRBJ2-5	TRBV6-2/TRBV6-3	TGTGCCAGCAGTCGATGGACGGTAGAAGAGACCCAGTACTTC	CASSRWTVEETQYF
-	many	TRBJ2-1	TRBV5-1	TGCGCCAGCAGCTTGTCTAGTTTCAATGAGCAGTTCTTC	CASSLSSFNEQFF
-	many	TRBJ2-7	TRBV20-1	TGCAGTGCTGTCCGGGACCCCCAAAACGAGCAGTACTTC	CSAVRDPQNEQYF
-	many	TRBJ2-3	TRBV27	TGTGCCAGCAGTTTATATCTAGCGAGCCCCACAGATACGCAGTATTTT	CASSLYLASPTDTQYF
-	many	TRBJ1-2	TRBV18	TGTGCCAGCTCGGAGGAGCCGGTCTATGGCTACACCTTC	CASSEEPVYGYTF